This T cell receptor (beta chain) was observed in a study of cytomegalovirus exposure and HLA in healthy donors. Sequencing was performed with immunoSEQ multiplex PCR; in TCRdb, only in-frame clones are kept and a portion is missing. The profile covers more than 65,000 clones, with 95% to 96% appearing a single time and about 1.3% taken by the ten largest. Germline lookup yields CDR1 SGHDN and CDR2 FVKESK. The CDR3 totals 14 residues. The V and J ends lost 4 bases and 5 bases, in that order; junction bases with no gene match: 5. Input material: PBMCs. The TCR originated in a woman aged 18 to 35 in good health and CMV-seronegative. V is TRBV14 and J is TRBJ1-1, with 9 bases lining up with TRBD1. CDR3 coding DNA: TGTGCCAGCAGCCTCAGACAGGGGGGGACTGAAGCTTTCTTT. Protein sequence: CASSLRQGGTEAFF.